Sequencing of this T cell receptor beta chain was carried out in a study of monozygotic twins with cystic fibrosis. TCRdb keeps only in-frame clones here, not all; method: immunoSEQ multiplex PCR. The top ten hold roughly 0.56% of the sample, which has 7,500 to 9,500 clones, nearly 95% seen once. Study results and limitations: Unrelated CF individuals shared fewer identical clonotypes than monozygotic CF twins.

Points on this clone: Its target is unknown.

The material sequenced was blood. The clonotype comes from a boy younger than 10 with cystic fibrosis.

This CDR3 is CASRPTEYEQYF. The CDR3, as DNA: TGTGCCAGCAGGCCGACCGAATACGAGCAGTACTTC. The chain combines TRBV6-6 with TRBJ2-7; D uncertain. The ends were cut back, 6 bases at V and 4 bases at J, with 10 bases in the middle. CDR1 is MNHNY, CDR2 SVGAGI, per germline (reference sequence). The CDR3 totals 12 residues.